The 12 T cell receptor beta chains reported below all come from one sample, sequenced in a study of cytomegalovirus exposure and HLA in healthy donors. The PCR contained 60 Vbeta and 13 Jbeta primers. Assay: immunoSEQ multiplex PCR; the TCRdb copy retains only in-frame clones and omits some. This repertoire shows about 130,000 clones, 80% found once; its top ten account for 1%. Sequencing input: PBMCs. These receptors all stem from a man aged 40-49 years in good health and CMV-seronegative.

The count of this clone is one. This chain connects TRBV6-5 to TRBJ1-2; 8 bases match TRBD1. The ends lost 1 base at V and 2 bases at J; junction bases unmatched: 3. The CDR3 runs to 15 residues. Per the germline V gene, CDR1 is MNHEY and CDR2 is SVGAGI. This CDR3 is CASSYYAGGNYGYTF. The CDR3 region has the DNA TGTGCCAGCAGTTACTACGCAGGGGGCAACTATGGCTACACCTTC.

This clone was detected only once. The chain carries TRBV10-3 and TRBJ1-1, with D possibly matching TRBD1 (5 bases). V was clipped by 4 bases and J by 4 bases, with 10 bases between them. This CDR3 spans 13 amino acids. Germline assignment: CDR1 ENHRY and CDR2 SYGVKD. This CDR3 is CAISGAQGTEAFF. Written as DNA, the CDR3 is TGTGCCATCAGTGGAGCTCAGGGCACTGAAGCTTTCTTT.

The chain couples TRBV20-1 to TRBJ1-4; D possibly corresponds to TRBD1 (5 bases). The germline CDR1 and CDR2 sequences are DFQATT and SNEGSKA (reference sequence). Trimming removed 3 bases from V and 7 bases from J, with 6 bases in between. The CDR3 covers 11 residues. The CDR3 DNA is TGCAGTGCTAGCAGGGCTGAAAAACTGTTTTTT. This sequence encodes CSASRAEKLFF.

This clone was observed a single time. This rearrangement joins TRBV6-5 to TRBJ2-2; D is possibly TRBD1 (6 bases). V was pared by 6 bases and J by 0 bases, with 11 bases between. CDR1 MNHEY and CDR2 SVGAGI come from the germline V gene. This CDR3 has 15 amino acids. CDR3 amino acids: CASSLQGTNTGELFF. Here the CDR3 DNA reads TGTGCCAGCAGCCTACAGGGCACGAACACCGGGGAGCTGTTTTTT.

This chain links TRBV29-1 with TRBJ1-2, with 8 bases matching TRBD1. V lost 7 bases, J lost 2 bases, and 15 bases stayed unmatched. This CDR3 has 16 amino acids. Germline V gene data show CDR1 as SQVTM and CDR2 as ANQGSEA. The CDR3 nucleotides are TGCAGCGCCGGGTTAAGGACAGGGACCCGAAACTATGGCTACACCTTC. Protein product: CSAGLRTGTRNYGYTF.

This sequence joins TRBV7-2 and TRBJ2-3; D possibly corresponds to TRBD1 (6 bases). V dropped 7 bases and J dropped 6 bases, with 14 bases sitting between them. Germline-derived CDR1 and CDR2 are SGHTA and FQGNSA. The CDR3 contains 13 residues. The CDR3, as DNA: TGTGCCAGCACTGGGGGCGCCGTGGATACGCAGTATTTT. This encodes CASTGGAVDTQYF. The full variable domain, with the rest looked up from reference TRBV7-2 and TRBJ2-3, is GAGVSQSPSNKVTEKGKDVELRCDPISGHTALYWYRQSLGQGLEFLIYFQGNSAPDKSGLPSDRFSAERTGGSVSTLTIQRTQQEDSAVYLCASTGGAVDTQYFGPGTRLTVL.

The chain links TRBV11-2 to TRBJ2-6; tentatively, D is TRBD1 (6 bases). Germline assignment: CDR1 SGHAT and CDR2 FQNNGV. V lost 5 bases and J 4 bases, leaving 18 bases between the germline ends. There are 17 residues in the CDR3. The CDR3 sequence is CASSPRDIPVGANVLTF. The CDR3 DNA reads TGTGCCAGCAGCCCCCGGGACATCCCTGTGGGGGCCAACGTCCTGACTTTC.

This chain connects TRBV27 to TRBJ2-7; 10 positions agree with TRBD2. The CDR3 totals 14 residues. V dropped 4 bases and J dropped 7; count of bases not matched to a gene: 7. CDR1 and CDR2 (germline): MNHEY, SMNVEV (reference sequence). CDR3 sequence reads: CASSSAGGGREQYF. DNA of the CDR3: TGTGCCAGCAGTTCAGCGGGAGGGGGACGGGAGCAGTACTTC.

This clone was seen once. This chain links TRBV5-6 with TRBJ1-1; possibly TRBD1 for D (5 bases). V gave up 3 bases and J gave up 4 bases, with 10 bases separating them. Germline CDR1 is SGHDT and CDR2 is YYEEEE. The CDR3 consists of 13 residues. The CDR3 DNA reads as TGTGCCAGCAGCTATACCGGGGGCACTGAAGCTTTCTTT. This translates into CASSYTGGTEAFF.

The chain uses TRBV28 and TRBJ1-2; D is ambiguous. Germline CDR1 and CDR2: MDHEN and SYDVKM. The CDR3 spans 16 residues. The V end was cut by 4 bases, the J end by 7 bases, with 22 bases between. CDR3 sequence (DNA): TGTGCCAGCAGTTCGGGTTGGACTCCGGGAGGCGGTGGCTACACCTTC. Protein: CASSSGWTPGGGGYTF.

The chain couples TRBV7-8 to TRBJ2-3; 12 positions match TRBD2. V shed 5 bases and J 3 bases; nucleotides not matched to a gene: 9. Germline V gives CDR1 SGHVS, CDR2 FQNEAQ. The CDR3 covers 17 residues. The CDR3 DNA reads as TGTGCCAGCAGCGCCGAACTAGCGGGAGGAACGACAGATACGCAGTATTTT. Encoded protein: CASSAELAGGTTDTQYF. The entire variable domain, with the rest obtained from reference TRBV7-8 and TRBJ2-3, is as follows: GAGVSQSPRYKVAKRGQDVALRCDPISGHVSLFWYQQALGQGPEFLTYFQNEAQLDKSGLPSDRFFAERPEGSVSTLKIQRTQQEDSAVYLCASSAELAGGTTDTQYFGPGTRLTVL.

This clone appeared a single time. The J gene is TRBJ2-7, the V gene TRBV5-1, with D possibly matching TRBD1 (5 bases). The CDR3 covers 14 residues. Germline CDR1 SGHRS, CDR2 YFSETQ. V gave up 0 bases and J gave up 2 bases, with 9 bases separating them. Here the CDR3 reads CASSLVAGTYEQYF. The CDR3 region has the DNA TGCGCCAGCAGCTTGGTGGCAGGGACCTACGAGCAGTACTTC. Full variable domain (rest looked up from reference TRBV5-1 and TRBJ2-7): KAGVTQTPRYLIKTRGQQVTLSCSPISGHRSVSWYQQTPGQGLQFLFEYFSETQRNKGNFPGRFSGRQFSNSRSEMNVSTLELGDSALYLCASSLVAGTYEQYFGPGTRLTVT.